These T cell receptor beta chains were read from a single sample in a study of blood T cells in healthy people across ages. TCRdb re-called the 5' RACE reads through MiXCR, storing one row per CDR3 protein. The sample lists 730,000 or so distinct CDR3 sequences; 40% to 45% were seen once. The sequencing input was blood. Receptors were obtained from a man older than 75 in good health. CDR3s include the opening cysteine and the closing phenylalanine or tryptophan. Fields, in order: J gene, clone size, D gene, V gene, CDR3 DNA, CDR3 protein. A D gene is named only where the DNA matches it firmly. Some rows have no size entry. The others give once, few or many, or a class for an expanded clone.

TRBJ2-7 NA TRBD1 TRBV11-2 TGTGCCAGCAGCACCATACAGGGGACGAGCTACGAGCAGTACTTC CASSTIQGTSYEQYF
TRBJ2-3 NA TRBD2 TRBV7-6 TGTGCCAGCAGCTTATACCTAGCGGGGGTGGATACGCAGTATTTT CASSLYLAGVDTQYF
TRBJ2-5 NA TRBD2 TRBV12-3/TRBV12-4 TGTGCCAGCAGTCCGTCGGGAGGGCGGGGACTAGCGGGAGTAATCGGGGAGACCCAGTACTTC CASSPSGGRGLAGVIGETQYF
TRBJ2-1 NA TRBD1 TRBV5-5 TGTGCCAGCAGCGTCCTGAGGGGGCTCGGGAATGAGCAGTTCTTC CASSVLRGLGNEQFF
TRBJ2-3 NA NA TRBV10-1 TGCGCCAGCAGCGGGGGCAAATCCACAGATACGCAGTATTTT CASSGGKSTDTQYF
TRBJ2-3 NA NA TRBV12-3/TRBV12-4 TGTGCCAGCATCACCGCAGGGGGGCGGCCCACAGATACGCAGTATTTT CASITAGGRPTDTQYF
TRBJ2-7 NA TRBD2 TRBV18 TGTGCCAGCTCACGGACGGGAGGCAGCTCCTACGAGCAGTACTTC CASSRTGGSSYEQYF
TRBJ2-7 few NA TRBV6-2/TRBV6-3 TGTGCCAGCAGACAAGCCCCCTCGAGGCCCTACGAGCAGTACTTC CASRQAPSRPYEQYF
TRBJ2-4 NA TRBD2 TRBV20-1 TGCAGTGCTAGCTCGGCTAGCGGGGGTTATAACAAAAACATTCAGTACTTC CSASSASGGYNKNIQYF
TRBJ2-7 few NA TRBV25-1 TGTGCCAGCAGTGAGAGCGGCCGCGGCGAGCAGTACTTC CASSESGRGEQYF
TRBJ2-7 NA NA TRBV28 TGTGCCAGCAGTTTTGGTTGGGACGAGCAGTACTTC CASSFGWDEQYF
TRBJ2-3 NA TRBD2 TRBV20-1 TGCAGTGCTAGTAATTATGGCGGGGGGATCACAGATACGCAGTATTTT CSASNYGGGITDTQYF
TRBJ2-1 NA NA TRBV4-3 TGCGCCAGCAGCCAGGCTGTTTACCCCCTGTGGGGACAAGTCAATGAGCAGTTCTTC CASSQAVYPLWGQVNEQFF
TRBJ2-1 few TRBD1 TRBV5-1 TGCGCCAGCTGCCCGGACAGGGGGCTCTACAATGAGCAGTTCTTC CASCPDRGLYNEQFF
TRBJ1-1 NA NA TRBV7-2 TGTGCCAGCAGCCGGGTCGTCGCCCCCACTGAAGCTTTCTTT CASSRVVAPTEAFF
TRBJ2-1 NA NA TRBV21-1 TGTGCCAGCAGCAAAAGGTGGGATGAGCAGTTCTTC CASSKRWDEQFF
TRBJ2-6 NA NA TRBV6-2/TRBV6-3 TGTGCCAGCAGTTTAGGGAAGGGGGCCAACGTCCTGACTTTC CASSLGKGANVLTF
TRBJ1-1 NA NA TRBV6-6 TGTGCCAGCAGCTTGAGGGGTACGGCAGAAGCTTTCTTT CASSLRGTAEAFF
TRBJ1-1 NA NA TRBV5-1 TGCGCCTGCAGCTTGGAAGTGACAATGAACACTGAAGCTTTCTTT CACSLEVTMNTEAFF
TRBJ1-5 NA TRBD1 TRBV7-2 TGTGCCAGCAGCGTAGGACAGGGTAGTCAGCCCCAGCATTTT CASSVGQGSQPQHF
TRBJ2-1 NA TRBD2 TRBV27 TGTGCCAGCAGCCCTGTGATGGCGGGAGGGTTCAATGAGCAGTTCTTC CASSPVMAGGFNEQFF
TRBJ2-7 few TRBD2 TRBV15 TGTGCCACCAGCAGAGATAGAACTAGCGGGTGGAATGAGCAGTACTTC CATSRDRTSGWNEQYF
TRBJ2-1 NA TRBD2 TRBV7-9 TGTGCCAGCAACCCCGCTCTGCGGGAGAATAGGAATGAGCAGTTCTTC CASNPALRENRNEQFF
TRBJ1-2 NA TRBD1 TRBV29-1 TGCAGCGTTGTACAGGGGGCCAACTATGGCTACACCTTC CSVVQGANYGYTF
TRBJ2-5 many TRBD2 TRBV5-1 TGCGCCAGCAGCAGCGGGACTAGCACACAGGAGACCCAGTACTTC CASSSGTSTQETQYF
TRBJ1-1 many NA TRBV5-1 TGCGCCAGCAGCTTGGGAGGAGGCAGAACGATGAACACTGAAGCTTTCTTT CASSLGGGRTMNTEAFF
TRBJ2-3 NA NA TRBV2 TGTGCCAGCAGTGTTGTGGTTTTAGATACGCAGTATTTT CASSVVVLDTQYF
TRBJ2-7 NA NA TRBV5-5 TGTGCCAGCAGCTTCAGAAGACGGGCCCCGTCCTACGAGCAGTACTTC CASSFRRRAPSYEQYF
TRBJ1-5 NA NA TRBV20-1 TGTAGTGCTAGGAATACAGGCGCAAATCAGCCCCAGCATTTT CSARNTGANQPQHF
TRBJ2-7 NA NA TRBV15 TGTGCCACCAGCAGAGATACTGGGCTCATTTACGAGCAGTACTTC CATSRDTGLIYEQYF
TRBJ1-5 NA TRBD1 TRBV7-8 TGTGCCAGCAGCTTAACAAAACAGGGGGCCTTCGGCAATCAGCCCCAGCATTTT CASSLTKQGAFGNQPQHF
TRBJ2-1 few TRBD2 TRBV25-1 TGTGCCAGCAAGAAGACTAGCGGGCCTTACAATGAGCAGTTCTTC CASKKTSGPYNEQFF
TRBJ1-1 NA NA TRBV30 TGTGCCTGGAACTTGGGCGGGAACACTGAAGCTTTCTTT CAWNLGGNTEAFF
TRBJ2-6 few TRBD1 TRBV6-2/TRBV6-3 TGTGCCAGCAGTTACCACCAGGGGGCACGGAGTGGGGCCAACGTCCTGACTTTC CASSYHQGARSGANVLTF
TRBJ2-3 NA TRBD2 TRBV20-1 TGCAGCGGAGCTGACGGGGGGAACACAGATACGCAGTATTTT CSGADGGNTDTQYF
TRBJ2-1 NA TRBD2 TRBV20-1 TGCAGTACACAGACTAGCGGGACTAACAATGAGCAGTTCTTC CSTQTSGTNNEQFF
TRBJ2-7 NA TRBD2 TRBV11-2 TGTGCCAGCAGCCCTAAGGGCGGGACTAGCGGGATCGGGTCCTACAATGAGCAGTACTTC CASSPKGGTSGIGSYNEQYF
TRBJ2-7 NA NA TRBV3-1 TGTGCCAGCAGCCCCCGGGCCAACTCCTACAATGAGCAGTACTTC CASSPRANSYNEQYF
TRBJ1-2 few NA TRBV15 TGTGCCACCAGTCCCGATAGGGGCGGTTATGGCTACACCTTC CATSPDRGGYGYTF
TRBJ1-1 NA TRBD1 TRBV6-6 TGTGCCGGCAGATGGACAGGGAGGAACACTGAAGCTTTCTTT CAGRWTGRNTEAFF
TRBJ2-1 once NA TRBV27 TGTGCCAGCAGACGAGGGGGAGGGGAGTACGAGCAGTTCTTC CASRRGGGEYEQFF
TRBJ2-5 NA TRBD2 TRBV11-1 TGTGCCAGAAGCTCTCGGACTAGCGTATACCAAGAGACCCAGTACTTC CARSSRTSVYQETQYF
TRBJ2-5 NA TRBD2 TRBV7-8 TGTGCCAGCAGCTCGAGGCGGACTAGCGGGGCGAGTTACAATGAGCAGTACTTC CASSSRRTSGASYNEQYF
TRBJ1-3 NA NA TRBV7-6 TGTGCCAGCAGCCCAGCGAACTCTGGAAACACCATATATTTT CASSPANSGNTIYF
TRBJ2-1 few NA TRBV10-3 TGTGCCATCAGCCAGGACACCGCGGGCAATGAGCAGTTCTTC CAISQDTAGNEQFF
TRBJ1-4 NA NA TRBV28 TGTGCCAGCAGTGTGCGGCAGGGAAGGGAAAAACTGTTTTTT CASSVRQGREKLFF
TRBJ1-2 NA TRBD1 TRBV6-1 TGTGCCAGCACGCCAGGACAGGGCCACTATGGCTACACCTTC CASTPGQGHYGYTF
TRBJ1-2 NA NA TRBV20-1 TGCAGTGCTAGAGACTACAGGGATACCTATGGCTACACCTTC CSARDYRDTYGYTF
TRBJ2-5 few TRBD2 TRBV7-2 TGTGCCAGCAGCTTAGGGCCTAGCGGGACCCCCCAAGAGACCCAGTACTTC CASSLGPSGTPQETQYF
TRBJ2-6 NA TRBD2 TRBV11-2 TGTGCCAGCAGCTTACCATCGGACTGGCGGGAGCACTCTGGGGCCAACGTCCTGACTTTC CASSLPSDWREHSGANVLTF
TRBJ2-3 NA TRBD2 TRBV6-1 TGTGCCAGCAGTAAAGAGTCTAGCGGGAGGGGAAAGGATACGCAGTATTTT CASSKESSGRGKDTQYF
TRBJ2-1 NA NA TRBV3-1 TGTGCCAGCAGCCAAGATCAGCTAGCAGGTGAGCAGTTCTTC CASSQDQLAGEQFF
TRBJ2-5 few TRBD2 TRBV6-2/TRBV6-3 TGTGCCAGCAGTTCCAGGACTGCGGGGGGCAAACAAGAGACCCAGTACTTC CASSSRTAGGKQETQYF